The 27 T cell receptor beta chains reported below all come from one sample, sequenced in a study of blood T cell repertoires in COVID-19. The repertoire was sequenced with immunoSEQ multiplex PCR; TCRdb's copy has only in-frame clones and lacks some. The sample contains a few hundred thousand clones, around 87% of which appear only once. The specimen was peripheral blood. The origin of the receptors is a woman younger than 45 with COVID-19, enrolled during active disease.

The chain links TRBV30 to TRBJ2-2; no clear D. The CDR3 runs 11 residues. With 4 bases removed from V and 8 bases from J, the gap between germline ends came to 8 bases. Germline V CDR1 and CDR2: GTSNPN, SVGIG (reference sequence). CDR3 protein: CAWKAEGELFF. CDR3 nucleotide sequence: TGTGCCTGGAAAGCTGAGGGGGAGCTGTTTTTT.

The V and J genes are TRBV4-1 and TRBJ1-6, with 9 bases aligning to TRBD1. The germline V gene encodes CDR1 MGHRA and CDR2 YSYEKL. Trimming removed 4 bases from V and 6 bases from J; junction bases left unmatched: 4. This CDR3 region has 15 residues. The DNA of the CDR3 is TGCGCCAGCAGCCTACAGGGGGCGAGTAATTCACCCCTCCACTTT. Translating it yields CASSLQGASNSPLHF.

The chain links TRBV9 to TRBJ2-1; 9 bases are shared with TRBD1. The CDR3 loop spans 16 amino acids. Losses at the gene ends were 3 bases for V and 5 bases for J; bases not matched to a gene: 9. The V gene's germline CDR1 is SGDLS and CDR2 YYNGEE. DNA for the CDR3: TGTGCCAGCAGCGCTTACCGGGACAGGGAGGACAATGAGCAGTTCTTC. Translating it yields CASSAYRDREDNEQFF.

The genes are TRBV24-1 and TRBJ2-1; 10 bases map to TRBD1. The CDR3 runs 16 residues. The germline gives CDR1 KGHDR, CDR2 SFDVKD. V was pared by 4 bases and J by 5 bases, with 7 bases of the junction left unmatched. In nucleotides, the CDR3 is TGTGCCACCAGTGACCCGGGACAGGGGCTCCACAATGAGCAGTTCTTC. It translates to CATSDPGQGLHNEQFF.

The chain has TRBV19 and TRBJ1-5; 7 nucleotides agree with TRBD1. V dropped 5 bases and J dropped 3; count of bases not matched to a gene: 4. The germline CDR1 and CDR2 sequences are LNHDA and SQIVND (reference sequence). The length of the CDR3 is 14 residues. The CDR3: CASSSRGDNQPQHF. Written as DNA, the CDR3 is TGTGCCAGTAGTTCCAGGGGGGACAATCAGCCCCAGCATTTT.

The V gene is TRBV27, the J gene TRBJ2-6; no firm D call. This CDR3 has 13 residues. Germline CDR1 is MNHEY and CDR2 is SMNVEV (reference sequence). V shed 11 bases and J shed 0 bases, with 8 bases lying between them. CDR3 in DNA: TGTGCCGCCGGCGGCTCTGGGGCCAACGTCCTGACTTTC. Encoded protein: CAAGGSGANVLTF.

The chain uses TRBV19 and TRBJ2-2, with D possibly being TRBD1 (5 bases). Trimming stripped 9 bases from V and 7 bases from J, with 15 bases between. The CDR3 sequence is 13 residues long. The germline V gene has CDR1 LNHDA and CDR2 SQIVND (reference sequence). The CDR3 DNA is TGTGCCAGCACCGATCTAGGGGTCGGGGAGCTGTTTTTT. It codes for CASTDLGVGELFF.

This chain uses TRBV18 with TRBJ2-3; D might be TRBD2 (5 bases). From germline, CDR1 is KGHSH and CDR2 LQKENI. The V gene lost 10 bases and the J gene lost 1 base, with 12 bases spanning the gap. CDR3 length equals 13 residues. The CDR3 bases are TGTGCCACCGTGGCGGGTGGCACAGATACGCAGTATTTT. This encodes CATVAGGTDTQYF. Full variable domain (remainder filled in from reference TRBV18 and TRBJ2-3): NAGVMQNPRHLVRRRGQEARLRCSPMKGHSHVYWYRQLPEEGLKFMVYLQKENIIDESGMPKERFSAEFPKEGPSILRIQQVVRGDSAAYFCATVAGGTDTQYFGPGTRLTVL.

This sequence joins TRBV7-2 and TRBJ2-3; D might be TRBD2 (5 bases). Germline CDR1 reads SGHTA; CDR2 reads FQGNSA. The CDR3 is 14 residues long. Trimming removed 3 bases from V and 6 bases from J, with 13 bases in between. CDR3 DNA: TGTGCCAGCAGCTTTTCGGAGGTGGTGGATACGCAGTATTTT. The encoded protein is CASSFSEVVDTQYF.

The V and J genes are TRBV28 and TRBJ2-7; TRBD2 matches 10 bases. CDR3 length: 17 amino acids. The V gene end was trimmed by 3 bases and the J gene end by 0 bases; junction bases not matched to a gene: 8. Germline CDR1 and CDR2: MDHEN and SYDVKM. The CDR3 protein is CASSFRTSGESSYEQYF. The CDR3 coding sequence is TGTGCCAGCAGTTTCCGAACTAGCGGGGAGAGCTCCTACGAGCAGTACTTC.

The chain recombines TRBV9 with TRBJ2-3; possible D gene TRBD1, 6 bases. CDR1 and CDR2 from the germline V gene are SGDLS and YYNGEE. The CDR3 is made up of 14 amino acids. V lost 4 bases to trimming and J lost 4 bases, with 13 bases between them. DNA of the CDR3: TGTGCCAGCAGCCCGCGACAGGTTTCAGATACGCAGTATTTT. Its protein is CASSPRQVSDTQYF.

This chain connects TRBV5-1 to TRBJ2-2; TRBD1 matches 8 bases. Germline trimming cut 3 bases from V and 5 bases from J; bases unmatched to any gene: 6. Germline values: CDR1 SGHRS, CDR2 YFSETQ. The CDR3 sequence is 15 residues long. The DNA for the CDR3 is TGCGCCAGCAGCTCCGAGACAGGGGTAACCGGGGAGCTGTTTTTT. This codes for CASSSETGVTGELFF.

The V and J genes are TRBV5-6 and TRBJ2-2; 8 nucleotides agree with TRBD2. CDR3 length equals 15 residues. Germline V lookup: CDR1 SGHDT, CDR2 YYEEEE. J was trimmed by 7 bases and V by 0 bases; bases with no gene match: 5. The DNA for the CDR3 is TGTGCCAGCAGCTTGGGGACTAGCTTTGTCGGGGAGCTGTTTTTT. The encoded protein is CASSLGTSFVGELFF. The full variable domain, rest sourced from reference TRBV5-6 and TRBJ2-2, is DAGVTQSPTHLIKTRGQQVTLRCSPKSGHDTVSWYQQALGQGPQFIFQYYEEEERQRGNFPDRFSGHQFPNYSSELNVNALLLGDSALYLCASSLGTSFVGELFFGEGSRLTVL.

V is TRBV5-5 and J is TRBJ2-1; 7 bases match TRBD2. Germline-derived CDR1 and CDR2 are SGHKS and YYEKEE (reference sequence). Trimming at V came to 1 base and at J to 2 bases, leaving 3 bases not matched to a gene. The CDR3 runs 15 residues. DNA of the CDR3: TGTGCCAGCAGCTTGAGCGGGGTAACCTACAATGAGCAGTTCTTC. Its translation is CASSLSGVTYNEQFF.

The chain links TRBV27 to TRBJ1-2; TRBD1 is a possible D gene (5 bases). V was cut by 6 bases and J by 1 base, with 12 bases left in between. Germline lookup yields CDR1 MNHEY and CDR2 SMNVEV (reference sequence). CDR3 size: 14 residues. As DNA, the CDR3 is TGTGCCAGCAGCGGGGGTCTGGGTAACTATGGCTACACCTTC. Protein: CASSGGLGNYGYTF.

This clone has only one observation. The rearrangement uses TRBV6-5 and TRBJ1-5; 9 bases match TRBD1. Germline values: CDR1 MNHEY, CDR2 SVGAGI. The CDR3 consists of 15 residues. The junction had 5 bases not matched to a gene; V was cut back by 4 bases and J by 4 bases. DNA for the CDR3: TGTGCCAGCAGTTCCGGGACAGGGACAAATCAGCCCCAGCATTTT. Encoded protein: CASSSGTGTNQPQHF.

This chain uses TRBV6-6 with TRBJ2-7; 8 nucleotides match TRBD1. Trimming at V came to 6 bases and at J to 3 bases, leaving 10 bases not matched to a gene. CDR3 size: 15 residues. The germline V gene has CDR1 MNHNY and CDR2 SVGAGI (reference sequence). CDR3 DNA: TGTGCCAGCAGCCCCTATGGACAGGGAGGCTACGAGCAGTACTTC. Translating gives CASSPYGQGGYEQYF.

The rearrangement links TRBV4-1 to TRBJ2-4; 7 nucleotides agree with TRBD1. After removal of 3 bases from V and 4 bases from J, the junction contained 3 bases not matched to a gene. Germline CDR1 reads MGHRA; CDR2 reads YSYEKL. This CDR3 spans 14 amino acids. The CDR3 here is CASSHFRGKNIQYF. The CDR3 DNA follows: TGCGCCAGCAGCCACTTCAGGGGGAAAAACATTCAGTACTTC.

The V and J genes are TRBV7-9 and TRBJ2-1, with TRBD2 matching over 7 bases. Looked up from germline, CDR1 is SEHNR and CDR2 is FQNEAQ (reference sequence). V lost 9 bases, J lost 4 bases, and 9 bases stayed unmatched. This CDR3 is 14 amino acids long. Written as DNA, the CDR3 is TGTGCCAGTAGACAGCGGGACCCTTACAATGAGCAGTTCTTC. Encoded protein: CASRQRDPYNEQFF.

This clone was detected a few times. V usage is TRBV25-1 and J usage is TRBJ1-3, with D maybe TRBD1 (6 bases). The ends were cut back, 6 bases at V and 0 bases at J, with 9 bases in the middle. This CDR3 contains 14 residues. Germline V gives CDR1 MGHDK, CDR2 SYGVNS. The chain's CDR3 is CASSLGGSGNTIYF. CDR3 DNA: TGTGCCAGCAGCTTAGGGGGCTCTGGAAACACCATATATTTT. The variable domain in full, completed from reference TRBV25-1 and TRBJ1-3, reads EADIYQTPRYLVIGTGKKITLECSQTMGHDKMYWYQQDPGMELHLIHYSYGVNSTEKGDLSSESTVSRIRTEHFPLTLESARPSHTSQYLCASSLGGSGNTIYFGEGSWLTVV.

This chain connects TRBV30 to TRBJ2-7; D gene ambiguous. CDR1 GTSNPN and CDR2 SVGIG come from the germline V gene (reference sequence). The V gene lost 5 bases and the J gene lost 5 bases, with 13 bases spanning the gap. The CDR3 spans 12 residues. CDR3: CAWHRLLDEQYF. The DNA of the CDR3 is TGTGCCTGGCATCGGTTGCTGGACGAGCAGTACTTC.

V gene TRBV28 combines with J gene TRBJ1-4, with 8 bases aligning to TRBD1. The CDR3 spans 15 residues. Germline V gene data show CDR1 as MDHEN and CDR2 as SYDVKM. The trim removed 5 bases at V and 8 bases at J, leaving 10 bases unmatched. The CDR3 loop reads CASSGVRDRSEKLFF. CDR3 sequence (DNA): TGTGCCAGCAGTGGCGTTCGGGACAGGTCCGAAAAACTGTTTTTT.

The table lists this clone with a count of one. This chain links TRBV18 with TRBJ1-1; no clear D. Between the trimmed V and J ends, which lost 2 bases and 6 bases, there was a span of 10 bases. Germline values: CDR1 KGHSH, CDR2 LQKENI. This CDR3 is built from 13 residues. The CDR3 DNA is TGTGCCAGCTCACCAACCGGGATTCCTGAAGCTTTCTTT. Its protein product is CASSPTGIPEAFF.

The chain has TRBV12-3 or TRBV12-4 and TRBJ1-5; 7 bases map to TRBD1. CDR3 size: 13 residues. V was clipped by 6 bases and J by 6 bases; unmatched bases: 5. The CDR3: CASSIQGSQPQHF. The DNA of the CDR3 is TGTGCCAGCAGCATACAGGGGTCTCAGCCCCAGCATTTT.

The V gene is TRBV2, the J gene TRBJ2-2, with 7 nucleotides matching TRBD1. With V trimmed by 4 bases and J by 5 bases, 4 bases remained unmatched. CDR1 is SNHLY, CDR2 FYNNEI, per germline. The CDR3 contains 14 residues. CDR3 in DNA: TGTGCCAGCAGTGGACAGGGTTGGACCGGGGAGCTGTTTTTT. Encoded protein: CASSGQGWTGELFF. Together with reference TRBV2 and TRBJ2-2, the CDR3 gives the full variable domain: EPEVTQTPSHQVTQMGQEVILRCVPISNHLYFYWYRQILGQKVEFLVSFYNNEISEKSEIFDDQFSVERPDGSNFTLKIRSTKLEDSAMYFCASSGQGWTGELFFGEGSRLTVL.

This chain uses TRBV7-2 with TRBJ1-2; no clear D gene. V was cut by 0 bases and J by 8 bases, with 10 bases left in between. Germline values: CDR1 SGHTA, CDR2 FQGNSA. The CDR3 is 13 residues long. In DNA form, the CDR3 reads TGTGCCAGCAGCTTAGCGGGCAGAGACGGCTACACCTTC. It codes for CASSLAGRDGYTF.

The V gene is TRBV4-1, the J gene TRBJ2-3, with 10 bases lining up with TRBD2. Germline-derived CDR1 and CDR2 are MGHRA and YSYEKL. V shed 4 bases, J shed 0 bases, and the junction held 7 bases outside the gene matches. The length of the CDR3 is 17 residues. CDR3 in DNA: TGCGCCAGCAGCCGACGTCTAGCGGGAGAGAGCACAGATACGCAGTATTTT. Its protein is CASSRRLAGESTDTQYF.